A single sample gave rise to the 21 T cell receptor beta chains below, sequenced in a study of T cell responses to AZD1222 COVID-19 vaccine. Clones were read by immunoSEQ multiplex PCR, and TCRdb kept only the in-frame ones, dropping some. The sample yields roughly 270,000 clones, 85% to 95% seen once. This material consisted of peripheral blood, taken 28 days after the second AZD1222 dose. All receptors derive from an adult who received the AZD1222 COVID-19 vaccine.

The V and J genes are TRBV7-8 and TRBJ2-7; 8 bases line up with TRBD2. Trimming cost V 5 bases and J 0 bases; bases outside gene matches: 3. From germline, CDR1 is SGHVS and CDR2 FQNEAQ. The CDR3 loop spans 14 amino acids. CDR3 bases: TGTGCCAGCAGCACCGGGACTAGCTCCTACGAGCAGTACTTC. It codes for CASSTGTSSYEQYF.

The chain combines TRBV9 with TRBJ2-2, with D perhaps TRBD1 (5 bases). The germline gives CDR1 SGDLS, CDR2 YYNGEE. V dropped 4 bases and J dropped 2 bases, with 12 bases sitting between them. The CDR3 runs to 15 residues. The DNA for the CDR3 is TGTGCCAGCAGCATGGTAGGGGCAAACACCGGGGAGCTGTTTTTT. It is translated as CASSMVGANTGELFF.

This rearrangement joins TRBV28 to TRBJ2-2; a weak D match, TRBD1 (5 bases). CDR3 length equals 14 residues. The germline V gene encodes CDR1 MDHEN and CDR2 SYDVKM. Trimming removed 9 bases from V and 3 bases from J, with 14 bases in between. The CDR3 sequence: CASLRAGYTGELFF. As DNA, the CDR3 is TGTGCCAGTTTAAGAGCAGGGTACACCGGGGAGCTGTTTTTT.

To note about this clone: Other nucleotide sequences from this sample produce the same CDR3. The chain uses TRBV27 and TRBJ1-2; 9 bases agree with TRBD1. V lost 5 bases and J lost 2; bases outside the gene matches: 3. The CDR3 contains 14 residues. Germline loops: CDR1 MNHEY, CDR2 SMNVEV (reference sequence). CDR3 residues: CASSLGTGNYGYTF. The CDR3 DNA reads TGTGCCAGCAGTCTCGGGACAGGGAACTATGGCTACACCTTC.

A single count supports this clone. The chain carries TRBV6-1 and TRBJ2-4; D gene unclear. Per the germline V gene, CDR1 is MNHNS and CDR2 is SASEGT. The CDR3 runs 13 residues. The V gene lost 0 bases and the J gene lost 9 bases, with 9 bases spanning the gap. CDR3 coding DNA: TGTGCCAGCAGTGAAGCTAGCTACGGCATTCAGTACTTC. This sequence encodes CASSEASYGIQYF.

V and J are TRBV11-2 and TRBJ1-3, with 10 bases matching TRBD1. From germline, CDR1 is SGHAT and CDR2 FQNNGV. The V and J ends lost 5 bases and 4 bases, in that order; junction bases with no gene match: 5. The CDR3 covers 15 residues. The CDR3 region is CASSARTGGGNTIYF. The CDR3 coding sequence is TGTGCCAGCAGCGCGCGGACAGGGGGAGGAAACACCATATATTTT.

V gene TRBV7-8 combines with J gene TRBJ2-3; 7 bases fit TRBD2. The germline CDR1 and CDR2 sequences are SGHVS and FQNEAQ. With V trimmed by 5 bases and J by 2 bases, 4 bases remained unmatched. This CDR3 spans 14 amino acids. CDR3 bases: TGTGCCAGCAGCATCCGGGACTACACAGATACGCAGTATTTT. This translates into CASSIRDYTDTQYF.

The V and J genes are TRBV5-8 and TRBJ2-5, with no clear D. V lost 2 bases and J lost 2, with 13 bases in between. Germline loops: CDR1 SGHTS, CDR2 YDEGEE. CDR3 size: 15 residues. The DNA for the CDR3 is TGTGCCAGCAGCTTTGCCTGGACGATTCAAGAGACCCAGTACTTC. Its protein is CASSFAWTIQETQYF.

V usage is TRBV6-5 and J usage is TRBJ2-7, with D possibly matching TRBD2 (5 bases). The germline V gene encodes CDR1 MNHEY and CDR2 SVGAGI. The ends were cut back, 9 bases at V and 5 bases at J, with 23 bases in the middle. CDR3 length equals 15 residues. CDR3 loop: CASSPVTSIVHEQYF. The CDR3 coding sequence is TGTGCCAGTTCTCCGGTCACTAGTATCGTCCACGAGCAGTACTTC.

The chain employs TRBV5-4 and TRBJ1-4, with D perhaps matching TRBD1 (5 bases). The CDR3 consists of 16 residues. V dropped 4 bases and J dropped 5 bases, with 18 bases sitting between them. Germline CDR1 reads SGHNT; CDR2 reads YYREEE (reference sequence). The CDR3 loop is CASSPGGSEANEKLFF. The CDR3 nucleotides read TGTGCCAGCAGCCCGGGGGGGTCCGAGGCAAATGAAAAACTGTTTTTT.

V is TRBV9 and J is TRBJ2-2, with unresolved D. This CDR3 region has 15 residues. Trimming cost V 0 bases and J 4 bases, with 10 bases left between them. Germline V CDR1 and CDR2: SGDLS, YYNGEE. The CDR3 DNA reads TGTGCCAGCAGCGTAGGTAGCACAATCACCGGGGAGCTGTTTTTT. Protein product: CASSVGSTITGELFF.

In its sample, this clone was seen a few times. This rearrangement joins TRBV6-2 or TRBV6-3 to TRBJ2-1, with D uncertain. The CDR3 is 13 amino acids. V lost 3 bases and J 8 bases, leaving 11 bases between the germline ends. In germline, CDR1 is MNHEY, CDR2 SVGEGT. CDR3: CASSYSSMYEQFF. The DNA of the CDR3 is TGTGCCAGCAGTTATTCCTCTATGTATGAGCAGTTCTTC.

This clone was detected once. The rearrangement links TRBV27 to TRBJ2-5; D tentatively reads TRBD1 or TRBD2 (5 bases each). CDR1 is MNHEY and CDR2 is SMNVEV in the germline V gene (reference sequence). With 10 bases removed from V and 4 bases from J, the gap between germline ends came to 13 bases. The CDR3 consists of 12 residues. CDR3 sequence reads: CATGRGAETQYF. In DNA, the CDR3 is TGTGCCACTGGAAGAGGGGCAGAGACCCAGTACTTC.

V and J are TRBV7-9 and TRBJ1-2, with 9 bases that match TRBD1. Germline CDR1 SEHNR, CDR2 FQNEAQ (reference sequence). V lost 8 bases and J lost 2; bases outside the gene matches: 0. The CDR3 runs to 12 residues. CDR3 sequence: CASGTGNYGYTF. CDR3 in DNA: TGTGCCAGCGGGACAGGGAACTATGGCTACACCTTC.

This sequence joins TRBV3-1 (or the pseudogene TRBV3-2) and TRBJ1-2, with D possibly being TRBD1 (5 bases). V lost 3 bases and J lost 4, with 12 bases in between. CDR1 and CDR2 (germline): LGHDT, YNNKEL (reference sequence). The CDR3 has 14 amino acids. The CDR3 nucleotides are TGTGCCAGCAGCCAGGGGACGGTAGGCTATGGCTACACCTTC. Protein product: CASSQGTVGYGYTF.

The chain carries TRBV28 and TRBJ1-2, with 9 bases aligning to TRBD1. The CDR3 has 15 amino acids. The V segment lost 2 bases and the J segment 8 bases; nucleotides outside the gene matches: 9. The germline V gene has CDR1 MDHEN and CDR2 SYDVKM. The CDR3 DNA reads TGTGCCAGCAGTTTACCCCTTAGGACAGGGGCCGGCTACACCTTC. Its translation is CASSLPLRTGAGYTF.

The rearrangement links TRBV28 to TRBJ1-4; 7 bases line up with TRBD1. The CDR3 is 14 amino acids. V dropped 5 bases and J dropped 8; count of bases not matched to a gene: 8. Germline V gene data show CDR1 as MDHEN and CDR2 as SYDVKM. The CDR3 loop reads CASSLRRGHEKLFF. DNA for the CDR3: TGTGCCAGCAGTCTCCGAAGGGGGCACGAAAAACTGTTTTTT.

The rearrangement links TRBV5-1 to TRBJ2-7; D might be TRBD1 or TRBD2, each matching 6 bases. The ends were cut back, 6 bases at V and 5 bases at J, with 30 bases in the middle. CDR3 length: 18 residues. Germline CDR1 and CDR2: SGHRS and YFSETQ. The CDR3 sequence is CASTRWGMGKGGYDEQYF. The CDR3 coding sequence is TGCGCCAGCACCCGATGGGGGATGGGAAAGGGGGGTTACGACGAGCAGTACTTC.

The rearrangement joins TRBV20-1 to TRBJ1-3, with D uncertain. CDR3 size: 10 residues. The V gene lost 5 bases and the J gene lost 3 bases, with 2 bases spanning the gap. Looked up from germline, CDR1 is DFQATT and CDR2 is SNEGSKA (reference sequence). The CDR3 DNA reads as TGCAGTGCTGTTGGAAACACCATATATTTT. Translation: CSAVGNTIYF.

V usage is TRBV10-3 and J usage is TRBJ1-3; 7 bases match TRBD1. The germline gives CDR1 ENHRY, CDR2 SYGVKD. The CDR3 runs to 15 residues. The junction had 5 bases not matched to a gene; V was cut back by 6 bases and J by 0 bases. The CDR3 loop is CAIRGQESSGNTIYF. The CDR3 DNA sequence: TGTGCCATCAGAGGACAGGAGTCCTCTGGAAACACCATATATTTT.

The rearrangement joins TRBV24-1 to TRBJ1-5; no definite D call. The germline V and J ends were trimmed by 3 bases and 10 bases, with 9 bases remaining between them. The germline V gene encodes CDR1 KGHDR and CDR2 SFDVKD. The CDR3 is 12 residues long. The CDR3 here is CATSDPRIPQHF. The CDR3 DNA follows: TGTGCCACCAGTGATCCCAGGATTCCCCAGCATTTT.